The sequence of this T cell receptor (beta chain) was determined in a study of CD8 T cells in Susac syndrome. Reverse transcription of about 0.5 to 1 ug RNA used random hexamers. Multiplex PCR with immunoSEQ amplified the TCR beta CDR3 across 54 Vbeta and 13 Jbeta. TCRdb reprocessed the immunoSEQ multiplex PCR reads via MiXCR and lists one record per CDR3 protein. The sample yields around 50,000 distinct CDR3 sequences, around 93% seen once. The germline CDR1 and CDR2 sequences are SEHNR and FQNEAQ (reference sequence). Trimming cost V 1 base and J 5 bases, with 11 bases left between them. This CDR3 has 14 amino acids. TCR beta sequences were obtained from blood CD8+ and CD4+ T cells. Healthy donors were controls matched for age and sex. FACS enriched CD8+ TEMRA cells, while bulk CD8+ and CD4+ were negatively isolated.

This TCR came from a human donor in good health. Sequenced: CD8+ T cells from PBMCs. The genes are TRBV7-9 and TRBJ2-5, with D hard to call. The CDR3, as DNA: TGTGCCAGCAGCTTAGAGGAGAGGTGGGAGACCCAGTACTTC. Translation gives CASSLEERWETQYF.